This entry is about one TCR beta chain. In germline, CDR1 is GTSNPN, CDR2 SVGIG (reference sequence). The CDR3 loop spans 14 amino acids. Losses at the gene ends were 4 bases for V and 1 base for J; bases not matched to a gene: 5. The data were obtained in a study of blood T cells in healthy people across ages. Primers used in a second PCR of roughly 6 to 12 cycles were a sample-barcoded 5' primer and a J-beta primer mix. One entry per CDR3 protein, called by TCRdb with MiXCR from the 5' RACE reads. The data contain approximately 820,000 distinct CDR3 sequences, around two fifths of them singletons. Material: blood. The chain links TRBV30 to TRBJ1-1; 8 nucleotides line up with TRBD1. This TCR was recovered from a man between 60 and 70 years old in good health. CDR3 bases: TGTGCCTGGACCGCCGGGACAGGGAACACTGAAGCTTTCTTT. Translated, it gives CAWTAGTGNTEAFF.